This T cell receptor beta chain was identified in a study of Graves' ophthalmopathy and Graves' hyperthyroidism. The CDR3 is made up of 12 amino acids. Germline values: CDR1 DFQATT, CDR2 SNEGSKA (reference sequence). As the template, RNA transcripts were used to amplify TCR beta CDR3 regions. Following a first-round RT-PCR that used HTBI primers, a second-round multiplex PCR was carried out. TCRdb reanalysed the multiplex PCR reads using MiXCR and keeps one entry per CDR3 protein. In the table there are hundreds of thousands of distinct CDR3 sequences, 20% to 25% of which are singletons. Study outcomes and limitations: The blood repertoire also included most expanded thyroid clonotypes above 0.001 frequency.

This clonotype was counted ten times or more. The antigen is not known. Sample: peripheral blood. This clonotype was sampled from a young woman with stable Graves' hyperthyroidism. This sequence joins TRBV20-1 and TRBJ2-7, with 11 bases fitting TRBD2. The chain's CDR3 is CSGTSGPYEQYF. In DNA form, the CDR3 reads TGCAGCGGGACTAGCGGTCCCTACGAGCAGTACTTC.